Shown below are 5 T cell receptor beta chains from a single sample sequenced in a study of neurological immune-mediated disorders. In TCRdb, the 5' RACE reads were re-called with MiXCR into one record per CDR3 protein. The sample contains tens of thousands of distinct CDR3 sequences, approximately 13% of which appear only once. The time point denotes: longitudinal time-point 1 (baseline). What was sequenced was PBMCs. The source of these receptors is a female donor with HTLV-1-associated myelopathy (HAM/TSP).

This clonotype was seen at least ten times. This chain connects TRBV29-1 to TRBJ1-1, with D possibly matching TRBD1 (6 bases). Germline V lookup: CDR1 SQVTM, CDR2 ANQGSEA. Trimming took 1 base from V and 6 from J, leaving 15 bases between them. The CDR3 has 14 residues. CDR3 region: CSVEARGQLSEAFF. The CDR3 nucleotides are TGCAGCGTTGAAGCCCGGGGGCAGTTGTCTGAAGCTTTCTTT.

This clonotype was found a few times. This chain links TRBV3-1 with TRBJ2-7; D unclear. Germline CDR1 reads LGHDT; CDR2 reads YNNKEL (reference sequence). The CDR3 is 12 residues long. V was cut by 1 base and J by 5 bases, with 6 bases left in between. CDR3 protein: CASSQVSNEQYF. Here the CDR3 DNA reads TGTGCCAGCAGCCAAGTGTCAAACGAGCAGTACTTC.

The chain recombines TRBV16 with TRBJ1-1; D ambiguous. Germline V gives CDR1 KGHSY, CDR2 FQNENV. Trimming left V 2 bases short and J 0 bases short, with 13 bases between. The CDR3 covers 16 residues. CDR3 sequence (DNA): TGTGCCAGCAGCCAAACGAGGGCCTCCATGAACACTGAAGCTTTCTTT. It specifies CASSQTRASMNTEAFF.

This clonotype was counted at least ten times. DNA for the CDR3: TGCGCCAGCAGCCAAGTCCCCTTTGGCGAGCAGTACTTC. Translated, it gives CASSQVPFGEQYF. The chain carries TRBV4-1 and TRBJ2-7; the D is unclear. V lost 1 base and J lost 6, with 10 bases in between. Per germline, CDR1 MGHRA and CDR2 YSYEKL. The CDR3 spans 13 residues.

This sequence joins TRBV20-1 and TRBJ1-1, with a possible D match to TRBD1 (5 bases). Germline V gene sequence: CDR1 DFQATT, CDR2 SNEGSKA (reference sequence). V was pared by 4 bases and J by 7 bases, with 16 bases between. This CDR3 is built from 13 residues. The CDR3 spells CSATRVREYEAFF. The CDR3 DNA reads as TGCAGTGCTACCAGGGTCCGGGAATATGAAGCTTTCTTT.